This T cell receptor (beta chain) was obtained from a study of blood T cells in healthy people across ages. The second PCR ran about 6 to 11 cycles with a sample-barcoded 5' primer and J-beta primers. A single record per CDR3 protein comes from TCRdb applying MiXCR to the 5' RACE reads. The sample lists 1.5 million to 2 million distinct CDR3 sequences, 49% occurring once. The CDR3 runs 14 residues. V shed 8 bases and J shed 0 bases, with 8 bases lying between them. Germline CDR1 and CDR2: SGHAT and FQNNGV. The receptor comes from a woman in her forties in good health. Sequenced material: blood. V and J are TRBV11-2 and TRBJ2-6, with no clear D. The CDR3 region has the DNA TGTGCCAGCGTCCAGAACTCTGGGGCCAACGTCCTGACTTTC. It translates to CASVQNSGANVLTF.